Detailed here is one TCR beta chain. Original handling: Nucleated cell counts were estimated from reference gene primer amplification. Measured with immunoSEQ multiplex PCR; TCRdb has only the in-frame clones, and not every one. The V and J calls and the clone size are those of that table, but D and trimming were determined from the DNA. The sample lists about 140,000 clones, around 82% occurring once. This entry is derived from a study of blood T cell repertoires in COVID-19. Turning to the study itself: The United States, Italy and Spain provided the acute and convalescent COVID-19 samples.

Allocation to cohorts depended on clinical history reported by the participants. The germline gives CDR1 SGHRS, CDR2 YFSETQ. V lost 0 bases to trimming and J lost 2 bases; unmatched junction nucleotides: 1. CDR3 size: 14 residues. This rearrangement joins TRBV5-1 to TRBJ2-5, with 7 positions matching TRBD2. This clonotype was sampled from a man aged 35 to 55 with acute COVID-19. Sample: PBMCs or T cells enriched from blood (not recorded which). The CDR3: CASSLGDYQETQYF. For the CDR3, the DNA is TGCGCCAGCAGCTTGGGGGACTATCAAGAGACCCAGTACTTC.